This passage covers 3 T cell receptor beta chains from one sample sequenced in a study of CD8 T cells in Susac syndrome. RNA, at roughly 0.45 to 1 ug, was reverse transcribed with random hexamers. TCRdb processed the immunoSEQ multiplex PCR reads anew with MiXCR; each CDR3 protein has one entry. The table shows 100,000 to 150,000 distinct CDR3 sequences, with 75% to 90% occurring only once. Sequencing used CD8+ T cells from PBMCs. These receptors all stem from a human donor with multiple sclerosis.

The chain combines TRBV18 with TRBJ1-4; 7 nucleotides line up with TRBD1. Trimming at V came to 10 bases and at J to 3 bases, leaving 5 bases not matched to a gene. This CDR3 spans 13 amino acids. CDR1 is KGHSH, CDR2 LQKENI, per germline. CDR3 coding DNA: TGTGCCACCTGGGACAGATCTAATGAAAAACTGTTTTTT. It codes for CATWDRSNEKLFF.

In this sample, this clonotype turned up once. The chain links TRBV24-1 to TRBJ2-2, with 7 bases matching TRBD2. CDR1 is KGHDR, CDR2 SFDVKD, per germline. V shed 3 bases, J shed 2 bases, and the junction held 11 bases outside the gene matches. The CDR3 has 18 amino acids. CDR3 DNA: TGTGCCACCAGTGATCCGCCCGTGGGAGCGGGAAACACCGGGGAGCTGTTTTTT. Its translation: CATSDPPVGAGNTGELFF.

This clonotype showed up just a few times. V is TRBV6-1 and J is TRBJ2-5, with a possible D match to TRBD2 (5 bases). Germline V gene sequence: CDR1 MNHNS, CDR2 SASEGT. This CDR3 comprises 13 residues. V lost 6 bases, J lost 7 bases, and 15 bases lay in between. CDR3 sequence: CASSRRDLTTQYF. CDR3 nucleotides: TGTGCCAGCAGCCGACGGGATCTCACGACCCAGTACTTC.